These 32 T cell receptor beta chains originate from one sample sequenced in a study of blood T cell repertoires in COVID-19. Profiled with immunoSEQ multiplex PCR; TCRdb holds only in-frame clones, not every one. The sample consists of about 120,000 clones, 84% of them appearing once. Material for sequencing was PBMCs or T cells enriched from blood (not recorded which). The source of these receptors is a woman younger than 45 who had recovered from COVID-19.

The chain recombines TRBV28 with TRBJ2-2, with D uncertain. V was trimmed by 4 bases and J by 1 base, leaving 10 bases between them. This CDR3 has 15 residues. Germline V CDR1 and CDR2: MDHEN, SYDVKM. DNA for the CDR3: TGTGCCAGCAGTTCTGGGCTGGAGAACACCGGGGAGCTGTTTTTT. Translation: CASSSGLENTGELFF.

This clone was picked up a small number of times. The rearrangement uses TRBV28 and TRBJ2-1, with D perhaps TRBD1 (5 bases). The CDR3 extends over 16 amino acids. CDR1 MDHEN and CDR2 SYDVKM come from the germline V gene. Trimming took 5 bases from V and 1 from J, leaving 15 bases between them. The CDR3 region has the DNA TGTGCCAGCAGTCCCATAGAAGGGGAATCCTACAATGAGCAGTTCTTC. Translation gives CASSPIEGESYNEQFF.

This sequence joins TRBV4-2 and TRBJ1-6; 7 positions match TRBD1. J gave up 7 bases and V 1 base, and 7 bases lay outside the gene matches. The length of the CDR3 is 16 residues. The germline CDR1 and CDR2 sequences are LGHNA and YNFKEQ. This CDR3 is CASSQAQGERNSPLHF. CDR3 DNA sequence: TGTGCCAGCAGCCAAGCCCAGGGGGAGCGGAATTCACCCCTCCACTTT.

With respect to this clone: The identical CDR3 is also encoded by other nucleotide sequences in the sample. V gene TRBV18 combines with J gene TRBJ1-1; 7 bases agree with TRBD1. Trimming at V came to 2 bases and at J to 3 bases, leaving 3 bases not matched to a gene. Germline V gene sequence: CDR1 KGHSH, CDR2 LQKENI. The CDR3 has 14 residues. The CDR3 spells CASSPKQGYTEAFF. CDR3 coding DNA: TGTGCCAGCTCACCAAAACAGGGGTACACTGAAGCTTTCTTT.

This clone turned up a few times. The V and J genes are TRBV7-8 and TRBJ2-2; D not resolved. The CDR3 sequence is 13 residues long. Looked up from germline, CDR1 is SGHVS and CDR2 is FQNEAQ. V gave up 5 bases and J gave up 7 bases, with 11 bases separating them. The CDR3: CASSRAWSGELFF. The CDR3 DNA reads as TGTGCCAGCAGCCGGGCCTGGAGCGGGGAGCTGTTTTTT.

V and J are TRBV10-1 and TRBJ1-6; 9 bases agree with TRBD1. J lost 10 bases, V lost 5 bases, and 6 bases had no gene match. CDR1 is WNHNN, CDR2 SYGVQD, per germline (reference sequence). This CDR3 has 14 residues. CDR3 sequence: CASSTGTGRSPLHF. In nucleotides, the CDR3 is TGCGCCAGCAGTACCGGGACAGGGAGGTCACCCCTCCACTTT.

The gene calls are TRBV4-1 and TRBJ1-2; 9 bases align to TRBD1. There are 16 residues in the CDR3. CDR1 MGHRA and CDR2 YSYEKL come from the germline V gene. The ends lost 1 base at V and 1 base at J; junction bases unmatched: 4. CDR3 sequence: CASSQVGTGNNYGYTF. The CDR3 region has the DNA TGCGCCAGCAGCCAAGTAGGGACAGGGAATAACTATGGCTACACCTTC.

The chain is built from TRBV19 and TRBJ2-7, with TRBD1 matching over 9 bases. Germline V gene lookup returns CDR1 LNHDA and CDR2 SQIVND (reference sequence). The V and J ends lost 5 bases and 1 base, in that order; junction bases with no gene match: 3. The CDR3 is 14 amino acids. The CDR3 protein is CASSPGTGSYEQYF. CDR3 DNA sequence: TGTGCCAGTAGTCCCGGGACAGGGTCCTACGAGCAGTACTTC.

The CDR3 here is CAGGDLGGGSYEQYF. CDR3 DNA sequence: TGCGCCGGTGGGGATTTGGGAGGGGGATCCTACGAGCAGTACTTC. This chain connects TRBV23-1 to TRBJ2-7; D may be TRBD2 (7 bases). TRBV23-1 is identified as an open reading frame with a role that is uncertain. V lost 11 bases and J lost 1, with 21 bases in between. The CDR3 runs 15 residues.

The rearrangement joins TRBV27 to TRBJ1-5; D ambiguous. V was shortened by 5 bases and J by 2 bases, with 7 bases between the two germline ends. CDR3 length equals 13 residues. CDR1 is MNHEY, CDR2 SMNVEV, per germline (reference sequence). The CDR3 region has the DNA TGTGCCAGCAGTCTCCGAGGCAATCAGCCCCAGCATTTT. Translated: CASSLRGNQPQHF.

The chain employs TRBV13 and TRBJ2-7, with TRBD1 identical over 10 bases. The CDR3 has 17 amino acids. The V gene's germline CDR1 is PRHDT and CDR2 FYEKMQ (reference sequence). The junction had 15 bases not matched to a gene; V was cut back by 5 bases and J by 5 bases. In nucleotides, the CDR3 is TGTGCCAGCAGCGGCCCCACAGACAGGGGGCGCACTGACGAGCAGTACTTC. Translating gives CASSGPTDRGRTDEQYF.

The J gene is TRBJ2-3, the V gene TRBV4-1; 9 bases fit TRBD2. Unmatched junction bases numbered 7, after V lost 4 bases and J lost 2 bases. The length of the CDR3 is 16 residues. CDR1 and CDR2 (germline): MGHRA, YSYEKL. CDR3 sequence reads: CASSLMGGGDTDTQYF. The CDR3 nucleotides read TGCGCCAGCAGCCTCATGGGCGGGGGGGACACAGATACGCAGTATTTT.

V is TRBV15 and J is TRBJ2-1, with 7 positions matching TRBD2. In germline, CDR1 is LNHNV, CDR2 YYDKDF (reference sequence). CDR3 length: 15 amino acids. Losses at the gene ends were 1 base for V and 3 bases for J; bases not matched to a gene: 3. The CDR3 bases are TGTGCCACCAGCAGAGGGACTAGTTTCTACAATGAGCAGTTCTTC. Protein product: CATSRGTSFYNEQFF.

This clone was found many times. This rearrangement joins TRBV4-3 to TRBJ1-5, with D unresolved. Trimming took 1 base from V and 1 from J, leaving 8 bases between them. CDR1 is LGHNA, CDR2 YSLEER, per germline. This CDR3 comprises 15 residues. The CDR3 DNA reads TGCGCCAGCAGCCAAGCGGCGGAGAGCAATCAGCCCCAGCATTTT. Translation: CASSQAAESNQPQHF.

This clone appeared once. The chain employs TRBV5-8 and TRBJ2-6; D is unclear. The germline V gene has CDR1 SGHTS and CDR2 YDEGEE. V lost 0 bases, J lost 0 bases, and 16 bases lay in between. The CDR3 loop spans 19 amino acids. In DNA, the CDR3 is TGTGCCAGCAGCTTGGTGGCAGTCCTAGGCGACTCTGGGGCCAACGTCCTGACTTTC. This sequence encodes CASSLVAVLGDSGANVLTF.

V usage is TRBV30 and J usage is TRBJ2-2; unclear D gene. The V end lost 0 bases, the J end lost 4 bases, and 21 bases lay between the germline ends. The germline V gene has CDR1 GTSNPN and CDR2 SVGIG (reference sequence). The CDR3 is 18 amino acids. The chain's CDR3 is CAWSVKRAAARPTGELFF. DNA for the CDR3: TGTGCCTGGAGTGTAAAGCGTGCGGCCGCCCGCCCCACCGGGGAGCTGTTTTTT. The variable domain in full, completed from reference TRBV30 and TRBJ2-2, reads SQTIHQWPATLVQPVGSPLSLECTVEGTSNPNLYWYRQAAGRGLQLLFYSVGIGQISSEVPQNLSASRPQDRQFILSSKKLLLSDSGFYLCAWSVKRAAARPTGELFFGEGSRLTVL.

The V gene is TRBV2, the J gene TRBJ1-5; D possibly corresponds to TRBD1 (6 bases). The CDR3 totals 14 residues. The germline V and J ends were trimmed by 8 bases and 0 bases, with 11 bases remaining between them. From germline, CDR1 is SNHLY and CDR2 FYNNEI. The CDR3 spells CASEGQTSNQPQHF. The CDR3 DNA reads TGTGCCAGCGAAGGACAGACTAGCAATCAGCCCCAGCATTTT. The full variable domain, completed using reference TRBV2 and TRBJ1-5, is EPEVTQTPSHQVTQMGQEVILRCVPISNHLYFYWYRQILGQKVEFLVSFYNNEISEKSEIFDDQFSVERPDGSNFTLKIRSTKLEDSAMYFCASEGQTSNQPQHFGDGTRLSIL.

The rearrangement joins TRBV7-9 to TRBJ2-7, with 11 nucleotides matching TRBD1. Unmatched junction bases numbered 7, after V lost 1 base and J lost 5 bases. From germline, CDR1 is SEHNR and CDR2 FQNEAQ (reference sequence). The CDR3 totals 16 residues. The CDR3 DNA reads TGTGCCAGCAGCTTAGTGTTCGGGACAGGGGGTGACGAGCAGTACTTC. It encodes CASSLVFGTGGDEQYF.

The genes are TRBV2 and TRBJ1-1; 8 bases are shared with TRBD1. CDR1 SNHLY and CDR2 FYNNEI come from the germline V gene. Trimming at V came to 4 bases and at J to 9 bases, leaving 10 bases not matched to a gene. The CDR3 consists of 14 residues. The CDR3 bases are TGTGCCAGCAGTGGGCAACAGGGGGTAGACCAAGCTTTCTTT. Residues: CASSGQQGVDQAFF.

This rearrangement joins TRBV21-1 to TRBJ2-1; the table's D gene call, TRBD2, was not cross checked with the DNA. TRBV21-1 is a known pseudogene. CDR3 length: 18 residues. The CDR3 coding sequence is TGTGCCAGCAGCAAACCGAGACTAGCGCCTTTTCCCTACAATGAGCAGTTCTTC. This codes for CASSKPRLAPFPYNEQFF.

This chain uses TRBV19 with TRBJ2-3; 13 bases are shared with TRBD2. Trimming removed 5 bases from V and 6 bases from J; junction bases left unmatched: 8. CDR3 length: 16 residues. CDR1 is LNHDA and CDR2 is SQIVND in the germline V gene (reference sequence). The DNA for the CDR3 is TGTGCCAGTAGTTCCAGACTAGCGGGAGGCATCGATACGCAGTATTTT. It specifies CASSSRLAGGIDTQYF.

V is TRBV28 and J is TRBJ2-1; D might be TRBD2 (7 bases). The V gene lost 6 bases and the J gene lost 5 bases, with 20 bases spanning the gap. Per the germline V gene, CDR1 is MDHEN and CDR2 is SYDVKM. The CDR3 loop spans 16 amino acids. CDR3: CASRGASAGADNEQFF. The CDR3 DNA follows: TGTGCCAGCAGGGGGGCGAGTGCGGGAGCGGACAATGAGCAGTTCTTC.

J is TRBJ1-5 and V is TRBV4-2; 8 bases align to TRBD1. The CDR3 loop spans 15 amino acids. J was trimmed by 6 bases and V by 0 bases; bases with no gene match: 4. Germline V gives CDR1 LGHNA, CDR2 YNFKEQ. CDR3 sequence (DNA): TGTGCCAGCAGCCAAGAGGACAGGGAAGGTCAGCCCCAGCATTTT. Translated, it gives CASSQEDREGQPQHF.

CDR3 in amino acids: CASSQVLAGEYEQFF. The DNA of the CDR3 is TGTGCCAGCAGCCAAGTACTAGCGGGAGAGTATGAGCAGTTCTTC. This rearrangement joins TRBV4-2 to TRBJ2-1; TRBD2 matches 11 bases. The germline gives CDR1 LGHNA, CDR2 YNFKEQ. The CDR3 loop spans 15 amino acids. Trimming at V came to 1 base and at J to 8 bases, leaving 4 bases not matched to a gene.

A note on this clone: Mismatch with germline at one junction end may stem from a read error. CDR3 protein: CASSLNWGLRETQYF. In DNA form, the CDR3 reads TGTGCTAGCAGCTTAAATTGGGGGCTTAGAGAGACCCAGTACTTC. The V call is TRBV7-7, the J call TRBJ2-5; possible D gene TRBD1, 6 bases. Germline CDR1 is SSHAT and CDR2 is FNYEAQ (reference sequence). The CDR3 covers 15 residues.

J is TRBJ1-1 and V is TRBV6-4; TRBD1 matches 7 bases. The V gene end was trimmed by 0 bases and the J gene end by 5 bases; junction bases not matched to a gene: 3. The germline gives CDR1 MRHNA, CDR2 SNTAGT. This CDR3 comprises 14 residues. The CDR3 loop is CASSDSVRGTEAFF. CDR3 DNA sequence: TGTGCCAGCAGTGACTCGGTCAGGGGGACTGAAGCTTTCTTT.

This clone was seen more than once but under ten times. The J gene is TRBJ2-5, the V gene TRBV5-4; 8 bases are shared with TRBD1. J lost 5 bases, V lost 4 bases, and 10 bases had no gene match. CDR1 and CDR2 (germline): SGHNT, YYREEE (reference sequence). The CDR3 has 15 residues. The CDR3 protein is CASSRGQGARETQYF. The DNA of the CDR3 is TGTGCCAGCAGCCGAGGGCAGGGGGCGCGGGAGACCCAGTACTTC. Full variable domain (rest looked up from reference TRBV5-4 and TRBJ2-5): ETGVTQSPTHLIKTRGQQVTLRCSSQSGHNTVSWYQQALGQGPQFIFQYYREEENGRGNFPPRFSGLQFPNYSSELNVNALELDDSALYLCASSRGQGARETQYFGPGTRLLVL.

The chain recombines TRBV4-3 with TRBJ2-3, with a tentative D call TRBD2 (5 bases). The V end lost 4 bases, the J end lost 0 bases, and 11 bases lay between the germline ends. The CDR3 covers 15 residues. CDR1 is LGHNA, CDR2 YSLEER, per germline. Here the CDR3 reads CASSPRRGSTDTQYF. CDR3 coding DNA: TGCGCCAGCAGCCCCCGTCGGGGTAGCACAGATACGCAGTATTTT.

This sequence joins TRBV5-8 and TRBJ2-7, with D maybe TRBD2 (6 bases). The CDR3 has 14 amino acids. Germline CDR1 SGHTS, CDR2 YDEGEE. V lost 0 bases to trimming and J lost 5 bases, with 12 bases between them. The CDR3 protein is CASSLAGRGNEQYF. The CDR3 DNA sequence: TGTGCCAGCAGCTTGGCGGGGCGGGGTAACGAGCAGTACTTC.

This chain uses TRBV4-2 with TRBJ1-4; TRBD1 agrees at 8 bases. Germline V gene sequence: CDR1 LGHNA, CDR2 YNFKEQ. The CDR3 has 16 residues. V was pared by 0 bases and J by 7 bases, with 7 bases of the junction left unmatched. The CDR3 sequence is CASSQDPDRVSEKLFF. In nucleotides, the CDR3 is TGTGCCAGCAGCCAAGATCCGGACAGGGTTTCTGAAAAACTGTTTTTT.

V gene TRBV6-1 combines with J gene TRBJ2-2; D remains ambiguous. Per the germline V gene, CDR1 is MNHNS and CDR2 is SASEGT. This CDR3 has 16 amino acids. Trimming stripped 4 bases from V and 2 bases from J, with 14 bases between. CDR3 DNA sequence: TGTGCCAGCAGTGGTCGCGGTTTAACCAACACCGGGGAGCTGTTTTTT. This translates into CASSGRGLTNTGELFF.

The chain joins TRBV9 to TRBJ2-2, with D perhaps TRBD2 (5 bases). There are 16 residues in the CDR3. V lost 0 bases and J 0 bases, leaving 9 bases between the germline ends. The germline V gene encodes CDR1 SGDLS and CDR2 YYNGEE. The CDR3 region is CASSVGRRPNTGELFF. CDR3 nucleotides: TGTGCCAGCAGCGTAGGTAGGAGGCCGAACACCGGGGAGCTGTTTTTT.